The 26 T cell receptor beta chains given below trace back to one sample, sequenced in a study of blood T cell repertoires in COVID-19. Measured with immunoSEQ multiplex PCR; TCRdb has only the in-frame clones, and not every one. The table includes tens of thousands of clones, more than 75% detected once. The specimen sequenced was peripheral blood. Receptors originate from a human donor in a cohort sampled during active COVID-19.

The V gene is TRBV5-1, the J gene TRBJ2-5; 7 positions match TRBD2. V lost 4 bases and J lost 2; bases outside the gene matches: 2. This CDR3 is built from 13 residues. Germline V gene data show CDR1 as SGHRS and CDR2 as YFSETQ. CDR3 sequence reads: CASSGGGQETQYF. The CDR3 DNA follows: TGCGCCAGCAGCGGCGGGGGACAAGAGACCCAGTACTTC. The full variable domain, with the rest looked up from reference TRBV5-1 and TRBJ2-5, is KAGVTQTPRYLIKTRGQQVTLSCSPISGHRSVSWYQQTPGQGLQFLFEYFSETQRNKGNFPGRFSGRQFSNSRSEMNVSTLELGDSALYLCASSGGGQETQYFGPGTRLLVL.

The J gene is TRBJ1-4, the V gene TRBV2, with 9 bases fitting TRBD1. This CDR3 is built from 14 residues. Losses at the gene ends were 6 bases for V and 8 bases for J; bases not matched to a gene: 7. The germline V gene encodes CDR1 SNHLY and CDR2 FYNNEI. CDR3 sequence reads: CASRTQGAPEKLFF. In nucleotides, the CDR3 is TGTGCCAGCAGGACACAGGGGGCCCCCGAAAAACTGTTTTTT.

This chain joins TRBV10-3 and TRBJ2-2; the match to TRBD2 covers 7 bases. Trimming at V came to 10 bases and at J to 4 bases, leaving 9 bases not matched to a gene. The CDR3 loop spans 14 amino acids. Germline CDR1 and CDR2: ENHRY and SYGVKD. Here the CDR3 DNA reads TGTGCCACCGGTACTAGCGTGGGCACCGGGGAGCTGTTTTTT. This gives the protein CATGTSVGTGELFF.

The chain combines TRBV5-4 with TRBJ2-1; 12 bases agree with TRBD2. J was trimmed by 6 bases and V by 4 bases; bases with no gene match: 11. CDR3 length: 17 amino acids. Germline V lookup: CDR1 SGHNT, CDR2 YYREEE (reference sequence). The CDR3 sequence: CASSPGGASGRGNEQFF. CDR3 DNA sequence: TGTGCCAGCAGCCCCGGTGGGGCTAGCGGGAGGGGCAATGAGCAGTTCTTC.

The rearrangement links TRBV4-3 to TRBJ1-2; 9 nucleotides line up with TRBD1. The V gene's germline CDR1 is LGHNA and CDR2 YSLEER. This CDR3 contains 13 residues. V was clipped by 1 base and J by 8 bases; unmatched bases: 2. The CDR3, as DNA: TGCGCCAGCAGCCAAGGGACAGGGGACGGCTACACCTTC. It codes for CASSQGTGDGYTF.

The count of this clone is one. This chain joins TRBV3-1 (or the pseudogene TRBV3-2) and TRBJ2-2, with 9 positions matching TRBD1. The CDR3 consists of 15 residues. With 4 bases clipped from V and 6 bases from J, the junction kept 6 bases outside the gene matches. Germline V gene lookup returns CDR1 LGHDT and CDR2 YNNKEL (reference sequence). The CDR3 is CASSPWDRASGELFF. The CDR3 nucleotides read TGTGCCAGCAGCCCCTGGGACAGGGCGTCCGGGGAGCTGTTTTTT.

V usage is TRBV3-1 (or the pseudogene TRBV3-2) and J usage is TRBJ2-3; 10 bases align to TRBD2. This CDR3 comprises 18 residues. The V segment lost 0 bases and the J segment 4 bases; nucleotides outside the gene matches: 10. In germline, CDR1 is LGHDT, CDR2 YNNKEL (reference sequence). The CDR3 spells CASSQDPAGGRASDTQYF. CDR3 bases: TGTGCCAGCAGCCAAGACCCAGCGGGAGGGCGGGCTTCAGATACGCAGTATTTT.

The chain employs TRBV3-1 (or the pseudogene TRBV3-2) and TRBJ1-2; D gene unclear. CDR1 LGHDT and CDR2 YNNKEL come from the germline V gene (reference sequence). The CDR3 runs to 15 residues. V was trimmed by 1 base and J by 8 bases, leaving 17 bases between them. The CDR3 region is CASSQADGSRGGYTF. The CDR3 bases are TGTGCCAGCAGCCAAGCGGACGGCTCACGAGGGGGCTACACCTTC.

This clone was picked up one time. The chain couples TRBV28 to TRBJ1-2; D gene unclear. Trimming took off 4 bases at V and 7 bases at J, with 13 bases between the two ends. The CDR3 loop spans 13 amino acids. In germline, CDR1 is MDHEN, CDR2 SYDVKM. This chain's CDR3 is CASSSSEGVGYTF. Here the CDR3 DNA reads TGTGCCAGCAGTTCCTCAGAGGGAGTTGGCTACACCTTC.

The chain is built from TRBV15 and TRBJ2-7; TRBD2 is a possible D gene (5 bases). V was trimmed by 6 bases and J by 4 bases, leaving 16 bases between them. Germline lookup yields CDR1 LNHNV and CDR2 YYDKDF (reference sequence). This CDR3 comprises 14 residues. CDR3 in amino acids: CATREGGSLYEQYF. The CDR3 nucleotides read TGTGCCACCAGAGAGGGCGGGTCCTTATACGAGCAGTACTTC.

This clone came up a few times. Sequence at one end of the junction differs from germline and may be a read error. This chain links TRBV25-1 with TRBJ1-2; the match to TRBD1 covers 9 bases. Germline V gene sequence: CDR1 MGHDK, CDR2 SYGVNS. The CDR3 is made up of 11 amino acids. The CDR3 sequence is CASSSNDRGFF. The CDR3 coding sequence is TGTGCCAGCAGTTCAAACGACAGGGGGTTCTTC.

The chain joins TRBV7-9 to TRBJ1-2; D call uncertain. The CDR3 runs to 12 residues. The germline gives CDR1 SEHNR, CDR2 FQNEAQ (reference sequence). V lost 4 bases and J lost 8, with 11 bases in between. The CDR3 sequence is CASSSARVGYTF. The CDR3 bases are TGTGCCAGCAGCTCAGCCCGGGTAGGCTACACCTTC.

The rearrangement uses TRBV28 and TRBJ2-1; a weak D match, TRBD1 (6 bases). This CDR3 spans 14 amino acids. Deletions cut 3 bases from V and 5 bases from J, with 11 bases between. The germline V gene encodes CDR1 MDHEN and CDR2 SYDVKM. In DNA form, the CDR3 reads TGTGCCAGCAGTTTGTTCAGGACAGACAATGAGCAGTTCTTC. Its protein product is CASSLFRTDNEQFF.

This sequence joins TRBV28 and TRBJ1-6; D possibly corresponds to TRBD1 (5 bases). CDR3 size: 15 residues. Trimming took off 3 bases at V and 7 bases at J, with 13 bases between the two ends. CDR1 and CDR2 from the germline V gene are MDHEN and SYDVKM. CDR3 loop: CASSFSDRPNSPLHF. The CDR3 DNA sequence: TGTGCCAGCAGTTTTAGTGACAGACCAAATTCACCCCTCCACTTT.

Comment on this clone: The same CDR3 is also encoded by other DNA sequences in this sample. The CDR3 DNA is TGTGCCAGCTCCCCTCTGGAGGAGACCCAGTACTTC. It specifies CASSPLEETQYF. The chain recombines TRBV18 with TRBJ2-5; D gene unclear. V lost 6 bases and J 5 bases, leaving 10 bases between the germline ends. Germline CDR1 KGHSH, CDR2 LQKENI. This CDR3 spans 12 amino acids. The full variable domain, rest sourced from reference TRBV18 and TRBJ2-5, is NAGVMQNPRHLVRRRGQEARLRCSPMKGHSHVYWYRQLPEEGLKFMVYLQKENIIDESGMPKERFSAEFPKEGPSILRIQQVVRGDSAAYFCASSPLEETQYFGPGTRLLVL.

In this sample, this clone turned up a few times. The chain employs TRBV5-4 and TRBJ2-2; 10 bases are shared with TRBD2. Germline V gene data show CDR1 as SGHNT and CDR2 as YYREEE (reference sequence). V lost 2 bases and J lost 2; bases outside the gene matches: 0. The CDR3 extends over 15 amino acids. CDR3 loop: CASSLLAGNTGELFF. CDR3 in DNA: TGTGCCAGCAGCTTACTAGCGGGAAACACCGGGGAGCTGTTTTTT.

V gene TRBV7-9 combines with J gene TRBJ2-5, with 7 positions matching TRBD1. Germline V lookup: CDR1 SEHNR, CDR2 FQNEAQ (reference sequence). V was pared by 4 bases and J by 4 bases, with 9 bases of the junction left unmatched. CDR3 length equals 15 residues. The CDR3 loop is CASSSDREEGETQYF. CDR3 DNA: TGTGCCAGCAGCTCCGACAGGGAAGAAGGAGAGACCCAGTACTTC.

This clone was counted once. The gene calls are TRBV6-5 and TRBJ2-7; 8 bases line up with TRBD1. CDR3 size: 14 residues. The germline gives CDR1 MNHEY, CDR2 SVGAGI. The trim removed 2 bases at V and 6 bases at J, leaving 6 bases unmatched. The CDR3 here is CASSYPDRGGEQYF. CDR3 sequence (DNA): TGTGCCAGCAGTTACCCTGACAGGGGTGGCGAGCAGTACTTC.

The J gene is TRBJ2-7, the V gene TRBV14; D remains ambiguous. Trimming left V 0 bases short and J 9 bases short, with 12 bases between. Germline-derived CDR1 and CDR2 are SGHDN and FVKESK. The CDR3 consists of 13 residues. In nucleotides, the CDR3 is TGTGCCAGCAGCCAAGATCTTTTAAACAGGCAGTACTTC. Translation: CASSQDLLNRQYF.

V is TRBV19 and J is TRBJ2-2; D gene uncertain. Germline lookup yields CDR1 LNHDA and CDR2 SQIVND (reference sequence). The CDR3 is 16 residues long. V was pared by 5 bases and J by 4 bases, with 17 bases between. The CDR3: CASSALWRTSTGELFF. CDR3 bases: TGTGCCAGTAGTGCCCTGTGGAGAACGTCCACCGGGGAGCTGTTTTTT.

This clone was found a few times. V usage is TRBV12-3 or TRBV12-4 and J usage is TRBJ1-2; 9 bases match TRBD1. This CDR3 has 13 residues. Trimming cost V 5 bases and J 5 bases; bases outside gene matches: 3. The CDR3 is CASSTGGPYGYTF. CDR3 DNA sequence: TGTGCCAGCAGTACAGGGGGCCCTTATGGCTACACCTTC.

The chain employs TRBV5-4 and TRBJ1-4; TRBD1 is a possible D gene (6 bases). The CDR3 extends over 16 amino acids. Germline CDR1 and CDR2: SGHNT and YYREEE (reference sequence). V gave up 4 bases and J gave up 0 bases, with 13 bases separating them. The CDR3 bases are TGTGCCAGCAGCCCGGACAGAAAAACAACTAATGAAAAACTGTTTTTT. Amino acid sequence: CASSPDRKTTNEKLFF.

Written as DNA, the CDR3 is TGTGCCAGCAGCCAAGTGGGGACAGGGCCCTCTGGAAACACCATATATTTT. Its protein product is CASSQVGTGPSGNTIYF. This chain joins TRBV4-2 and TRBJ1-3; 9 nucleotides align to TRBD1. The CDR3 totals 17 residues. V lost 1 base and J lost 0; bases outside the gene matches: 4. Germline CDR1 LGHNA, CDR2 YNFKEQ.

This clone was observed a handful of times. The chain carries TRBV5-4 and TRBJ1-6; 7 nucleotides match TRBD1. CDR1 is SGHNT, CDR2 YYREEE, per germline (reference sequence). V shed 1 base, J shed 9 bases, and the junction held 1 base outside the gene matches. This CDR3 region has 13 residues. This chain's CDR3 is CASSLTGASPLHF. For the CDR3, the DNA is TGTGCCAGCAGCTTGACAGGGGCTTCACCCCTCCACTTT.

The count of this clone is one. The V call is TRBV5-1, the J call TRBJ1-5; 7 bases line up with TRBD1. V lost 4 bases to trimming and J lost 0 bases; unmatched junction nucleotides: 7. The CDR3 totals 16 residues. CDR1 SGHRS and CDR2 YFSETQ come from the germline V gene. This CDR3 reads CASSPTGPYSNQPQHF. In nucleotides, the CDR3 is TGCGCCAGCAGCCCGACAGGGCCATATAGCAATCAGCCCCAGCATTTT.

The V and J genes are TRBV5-1 and TRBJ2-1, with 7 positions matching TRBD2. The CDR3 contains 17 residues. Germline loops: CDR1 SGHRS, CDR2 YFSETQ. The V and J ends lost 2 bases and 2 bases, in that order; junction bases with no gene match: 10. Here the CDR3 DNA reads TGCGCCAGCAGCTTAAACGGCCAGCGGGGACCCTACAATGAGCAGTTCTTC. Amino acid sequence: CASSLNGQRGPYNEQFF.